The 29 T cell receptor beta chains reported below all come from one sample, sequenced in a study of molecular identifiers for immune sequencing clone quantification. TCRdb independently ran MiXCR on the PCR reads; one entry per CDR3 protein. The top ten hold roughly 9.7% of the sample, which has 85,000 to 120,000 distinct CDR3 sequences, around 30% seen once. Material: naive CD8+ T cells from blood, with Jurkat cell RNA spiked in. The subset is: FACS-sorted CD8+CD4-CCR7+CD45RA+ naive T cells. These receptor sequences come from a human donor in good health. Some libraries in this study had Jurkat cell RNA spiked in.

This clonotype occurred once. A read error is possible here, since a much larger clone lies one base away. This chain connects TRBV6-5 to TRBJ2-7; D is perhaps TRBD1 (5 bases). The CDR3 spans 14 residues. Deletions cut 8 bases from V and 0 bases from J, with 14 bases between. From germline, CDR1 is MNHEY and CDR2 SVGAGI. The CDR3 sequence: CASQAGPCSYEQYF. The CDR3 DNA reads TGTGCCAGCCAAGCAGGGCCATGCTCCTACGAGCAGTACTTC.

For the CDR3, the DNA is TGTGCCAGCAGCTTAGGGGGACAGGGACACGAGCAGTACTTC. Amino acids: CASSLGGQGHEQYF. This chain connects TRBV11-2 to TRBJ2-7, with 9 nucleotides matching TRBD1. CDR3 length equals 14 residues. J gave up 5 bases and V 1 base, and 3 bases lay outside the gene matches. Germline loops: CDR1 SGHAT, CDR2 FQNNGV.

This clonotype came up a few times. The V gene is TRBV11-2, the J gene TRBJ1-1; a possible D gene is TRBD1 (5 bases). V was shortened by 1 base and J by 1 base, with 10 bases between the two germline ends. CDR3 size: 15 residues. Germline loops: CDR1 SGHAT, CDR2 FQNNGV. CDR3 sequence: CASSLAEGPNTEAFF. CDR3 nucleotide sequence: TGTGCCAGCAGCTTAGCCGAGGGGCCGAACACTGAAGCTTTCTTT.

The chain couples TRBV5-8 to TRBJ1-1; perhaps TRBD1 as D (6 bases). Trimming removed 6 bases from V and 1 base from J, with 10 bases in between. This CDR3 has 13 residues. Germline loops: CDR1 SGHTS, CDR2 YDEGEE. CDR3 in amino acids: CASTTRGNTEAFF. CDR3 coding DNA: TGTGCCAGCACCACCAGGGGGAACACTGAAGCTTTCTTT.

For this clonotype: Just one base apart from a much larger clone, this may be a read error. The conserved final phenylalanine or tryptophan is absent from the CDR3, which likely points to a read error. The V gene is TRBV7-2, the J gene TRBJ2-2; possible D gene TRBD2, 6 bases. This CDR3 region has 17 residues. V was shortened by 6 bases and J by 7 bases, with 24 bases between the two germline ends. CDR1 and CDR2 (germline): SGHTA, FQGNSA. The CDR3 coding sequence is TGTGCCAGCAGGGGTCGACATTCTAGCGAACTAAGCGGGGAGCTGTTTTAT. It yields the protein CASRGRHSSELSGELFY.

The chain combines TRBV10-3 with TRBJ2-7, with D possibly being TRBD2 (5 bases). The germline CDR1 and CDR2 sequences are ENHRY and SYGVKD. The ends were cut back, 3 bases at V and 6 bases at J, with 12 bases in the middle. CDR3 length: 13 residues. The CDR3 spells CAISDDYLCEQYF. CDR3 DNA: TGTGCCATCAGTGACGACTACCTATGCGAGCAGTACTTC.

This clonotype turned up a few times. The V gene is TRBV7-6, the J gene TRBJ2-1; D perhaps matches TRBD2 (5 bases). In germline, CDR1 is SGHVS, CDR2 FNYEAQ. This CDR3 is built from 13 residues. V gave up 3 bases and J gave up 6 bases, with 9 bases separating them. Here the CDR3 DNA reads TGTGCCAGCAGCTTGGGAGCTTCCAATGAGCAGTTCTTC. It is translated as CASSLGASNEQFF.

This clonotype was recorded a few times. The rearrangement links TRBV28 to TRBJ2-5, with no clear D. Deletions cut 6 bases from V and 5 bases from J, with 19 bases between. The germline V gene has CDR1 MDHEN and CDR2 SYDVKM. The CDR3 is made up of 15 amino acids. DNA of the CDR3: TGTGCCAGCAGCCCCATAGTTAGGGCAGTTGAGACCCAGTACTTC. Its translation is CASSPIVRAVETQYF.

The table lists this clonotype with many counts. The chain employs TRBV9 and TRBJ2-3; D may be TRBD1 or TRBD2 (5 bases each). CDR1 is SGDLS and CDR2 is YYNGEE in the germline V gene. Trimming took off 4 bases at V and 6 bases at J, with 9 bases between the two ends. The CDR3 is made up of 12 amino acids. Here the CDR3 reads CASSRGRDTQYF. The CDR3 DNA is TGTGCCAGCAGCCGGGGCAGGGATACGCAGTATTTT.

Points on this clonotype: Since a much larger clone is just one base distant, this may be a read error. The V gene is TRBV27, the J gene TRBJ1-1; D is uncertain. The germline gives CDR1 MNHEY, CDR2 SMNVEV (reference sequence). V shed 3 bases and J shed 7 bases, with 15 bases lying between them. This CDR3 is built from 14 residues. The CDR3 DNA sequence: TGTGCCAGCAGTTTTTCTTCAGCCTACGTTGAAGCTTTCTTT. It codes for CASSFSSAYVEAFF.

In its sample, this clonotype was seen a few times. The genes are TRBV10-2 and TRBJ2-3; TRBD2 aligns across 11 bases. Germline-derived CDR1 and CDR2 are WSHSY and SAAADI. Trimming took 4 bases from V and 9 from J; bases not matched to a gene: 6. The CDR3 extends over 14 amino acids. The CDR3 DNA is TGCGCCAGCAGTGGAGATAGCGGGAGGGGGACGCAGTATTTT. Translated: CASSGDSGRGTQYF.

This clonotype was recorded only once. This may arise from a read error, as a much more abundant clone is one base away. The gene calls are TRBV7-9 and TRBJ2-5, with TRBD2 matching 8 bases. This CDR3 region has 17 residues. Looked up from germline, CDR1 is SEHNR and CDR2 is FQNEAQ (reference sequence). The CDR3 region has the DNA TGTGCCAGCAGCTTAGTAGCGGGACCTATTAATCAAGAGACCCTGTACTTC. This translates into CASSLVAGPINQETLYF.

Remarks on this clonotype: Since no conserved phenylalanine or tryptophan closes the CDR3, a read error is the likely cause. V and J are TRBV2 and TRBJ2-7; D may match TRBD1 or TRBD2 (9 bases each). This CDR3 comprises 18 residues. V was pared by 6 bases and J by 6 bases, with 30 bases between. Germline CDR1 SNHLY, CDR2 FYNNEI. The DNA of the CDR3 is TGTGCCAGCAGATATTCGGACAGGGGTCGGCTAGCGGGGCCCGAGCAGTACATC. Protein sequence: CASRYSDRGRLAGPEQYI.

This clonotype was found many times. This chain uses TRBV29-1 with TRBJ2-7; D possibly matches TRBD1 or TRBD2 (6 bases each). V lost 4 bases, J lost 2 bases, and 12 bases lay in between. Per germline, CDR1 SQVTM and CDR2 ANQGSEA. The CDR3 consists of 13 residues. CDR3 region: CSVGGDTAYEQYF. For the CDR3, the DNA is TGCAGCGTTGGGGGGGACACCGCCTACGAGCAGTACTTC.

The chain recombines TRBV7-9 with TRBJ2-3; TRBD2 matches at 13 bases. J lost 0 bases, V lost 6 bases, and 12 bases had no gene match. CDR1 is SEHNR and CDR2 is FQNEAQ in the germline V gene (reference sequence). The CDR3 loop spans 19 amino acids. The CDR3 sequence: CASRPKATSGRHSTDTQYF. Here the CDR3 DNA reads TGTGCCAGCAGACCGAAGGCGACTAGCGGGAGGCATAGCACAGATACGCAGTATTTT.

The rearrangement joins TRBV28 to TRBJ2-7, with D unclear. Trimming stripped 4 bases from V and 2 bases from J, with 15 bases between. CDR3 length equals 15 residues. The germline V gene encodes CDR1 MDHEN and CDR2 SYDVKM. The CDR3 DNA reads TGTGCCAGCAGTTCCCGGCAGGAAATAACCTACGAGCAGTACTTC. Its translation: CASSSRQEITYEQYF.

This clonotype has only a few counts. The rearrangement joins TRBV6-2 or TRBV6-3 to TRBJ2-7, with D possibly being TRBD1 or TRBD2 (5 bases each). The V end lost 5 bases, the J end lost 5 bases, and 10 bases lay between the germline ends. Germline CDR1 is MNHEY and CDR2 is SVGEGT. The CDR3 has 12 residues. The DNA for the CDR3 is TGTGCCAGCAGTCTCCGGGACCACGAGCAGTACTTC. Protein product: CASSLRDHEQYF.

This clonotype was counted at least ten times. The chain is built from TRBV5-1 and TRBJ1-1; D ambiguous. Trimming removed 5 bases at V and 5 bases at J, with 16 bases between. The germline V gene encodes CDR1 SGHRS and CDR2 YFSETQ. The length of the CDR3 is 14 residues. DNA for the CDR3: TGCGCCAGCAGAAGAAAGACCAACCCTACTGAAGCTTTCTTT. Translation gives CASRRKTNPTEAFF.

Many counts were recorded for this clonotype. An end of the junction does not agree with germline; a read error may underlie this. The chain is built from TRBV28 and TRBJ2-4; TRBD1 matches 9 bases. Germline CDR1 reads MDHEN; CDR2 reads SYDVKM. CDR3 length: 11 residues. CDR3 nucleotides: TGTGCCAGCAGGGGGACAGGGACTCTGGACTTC. Protein sequence: CASRGTGTLDF.

V and J are TRBV7-9 and TRBJ2-1, with D unresolved. The CDR3 runs to 15 residues. V lost 5 bases, J lost 3 bases, and 14 bases lay in between. The germline V gene has CDR1 SEHNR and CDR2 FQNEAQ (reference sequence). In DNA form, the CDR3 reads TGTGCCAGCAGCAAAGCCGGGCGAGTCTACAATGAGCAGTTCTTC. Translating it yields CASSKAGRVYNEQFF.

Worth noting for this clonotype: This may be a read error: a much more frequent sequence differs by one nucleotide. CDR3 DNA: TGTGCCAGCAGCCGTAACGACAGGGTAGCAGATACGCAGTATTTT. Its protein is CASSRNDRVADTQYF. The J gene is TRBJ2-3, the V gene TRBV7-7, with 7 bases identical to TRBD1. The CDR3 is 15 residues long. V dropped 5 bases and J dropped 4; count of bases not matched to a gene: 9. Germline-derived CDR1 and CDR2 are SSHAT and FNYEAQ (reference sequence). The full variable domain, with the rest looked up from reference TRBV7-7 and TRBJ2-3, is GAGVSQSPRYKVTKRGQDVTLRCDPISSHATLYWYQQALGQGPEFLTYFNYEAQPDKSGLPSDRFSAERPEGSISTLTIQRTEQRDSAMYRCASSRNDRVADTQYFGPGTRLTVL.

Ten or more counts support this clonotype. Written as DNA, the CDR3 is TGTGCCAGCAGCGTGGGGGCAACCTACGAGCAGTACTTC. Translating it yields CASSVGATYEQYF. The rearrangement joins TRBV9 to TRBJ2-7, with D perhaps matching TRBD1 (6 bases). This CDR3 is 13 amino acids long. V was pared by 2 bases and J by 2 bases, with 8 bases between. Germline CDR1 SGDLS, CDR2 YYNGEE.

A few counts support this clonotype. The rearrangement joins TRBV28 to TRBJ1-1, with TRBD1 as a possible D gene (5 bases). With 3 bases removed from V and 1 base from J, the gap between germline ends came to 12 bases. The length of the CDR3 is 15 residues. CDR1 is MDHEN and CDR2 is SYDVKM in the germline V gene. CDR3 DNA: TGTGCCAGCAGTTTCACCATGACAGAGAACACTGAAGCTTTCTTT. Its protein product is CASSFTMTENTEAFF.

Note on this clonotype: This CDR3 fails to terminate in the conserved phenylalanine or tryptophan, so it likely reflects a read error. The V gene is TRBV24-1, the J gene TRBJ1-2; 9 positions match TRBD1. CDR1 is KGHDR and CDR2 is SFDVKD in the germline V gene. This CDR3 comprises 16 residues. DNA for the CDR3: TGTGCCTCCAGTGATTCGGCGACAGGGGGGGACTATGGCTACACCATC. Translation: CASSDSATGGDYGYTI.

This clonotype was recorded a few times. This chain joins TRBV14 and TRBJ2-1; TRBD2 is a possible D gene (6 bases). Germline CDR1 and CDR2: SGHDN and FVKESK. The ends were cut back, 0 bases at V and 4 bases at J, with 16 bases in the middle. The length of the CDR3 is 17 residues. CDR3 sequence reads: CASSQEALAGRYNEQFF. The CDR3 DNA reads TGTGCCAGCAGCCAAGAGGCCCTGGCGGGACGGTACAATGAGCAGTTCTTC.

This clonotype has only a few counts. The CDR3 bases are TGTGCCACTCGAGAGGACGGGCAAGAGACCCAGTACTTC. Translated, it gives CATREDGQETQYF. The genes are TRBV7-6 and TRBJ2-5; the D is unclear. V shed 10 bases and J shed 2 bases, with 14 bases lying between them. The CDR3 is 13 residues long. Per germline, CDR1 SGHVS and CDR2 FNYEAQ.

The chain is built from TRBV27 and TRBJ1-1; D not resolved. CDR3 length: 12 amino acids. Germline V gives CDR1 MNHEY, CDR2 SMNVEV (reference sequence). V was shortened by 8 bases and J by 0 bases, with 7 bases between the two germline ends. Here the CDR3 reads CASRTLNTEAFF. CDR3 nucleotides: TGTGCCAGCCGGACGCTGAACACTGAAGCTTTCTTT.

This clonotype came up many times. The V and J genes are TRBV12-3 or TRBV12-4 and TRBJ2-3; D gene ambiguous. The CDR3 length is 13 residues. Trimming pared 2 bases from V and 4 bases from J, leaving 7 bases between. The CDR3 nucleotides are TGTGCCAGCAGTTTAATCCTGGCAGATACGCAGTATTTT. Translation gives CASSLILADTQYF.

This clonotype appeared a few times. The chain carries TRBV29-1 and TRBJ2-4, with D unclear. The germline V gene encodes CDR1 SQVTM and CDR2 ANQGSEA. Trimming cost V 4 bases and J 3 bases, with 10 bases left between them. The CDR3 covers 13 residues. The CDR3, as DNA: TGCAGCGTTGTGGAGCTCTTCAAAAACATTCAGTACTTC. It yields the protein CSVVELFKNIQYF. The whole variable domain, filled in from reference TRBV29-1 and TRBJ2-4, reads SAVISQKPSRDICQRGTSLTIQCQVDSQVTMMFWYRQQPGQSLTLIATANQGSEATYESGFVIDKFPISRPNLTFSTLTVSNMSPEDSSIYLCSVVELFKNIQYFGAGTRLSVL.